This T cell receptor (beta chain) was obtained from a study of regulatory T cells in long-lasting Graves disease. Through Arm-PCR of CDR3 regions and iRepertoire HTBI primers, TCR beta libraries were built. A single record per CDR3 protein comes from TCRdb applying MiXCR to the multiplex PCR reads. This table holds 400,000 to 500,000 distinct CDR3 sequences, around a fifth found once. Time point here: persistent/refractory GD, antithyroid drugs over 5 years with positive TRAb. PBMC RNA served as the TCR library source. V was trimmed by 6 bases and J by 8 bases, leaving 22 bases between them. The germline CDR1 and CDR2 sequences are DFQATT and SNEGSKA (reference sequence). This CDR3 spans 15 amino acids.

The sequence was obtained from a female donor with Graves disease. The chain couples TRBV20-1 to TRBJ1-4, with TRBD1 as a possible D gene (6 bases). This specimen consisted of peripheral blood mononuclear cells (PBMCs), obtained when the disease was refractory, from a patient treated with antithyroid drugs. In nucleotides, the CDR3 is TGCAGTGCCCTCAAGGGGGGGGCTGTTGGGGAAAAACTGTTTTTT. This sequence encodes CSALKGGAVGEKLFF.